This TCR beta chain is drawn from a study of vaccination and CD4 T cells after COVID-19. Across the whole study: Cultures serving as controls received a peptide pool (CEFX or HIV-1 Nef) or no peptide.

CDR1 is MNHNS and CDR2 is SASEGT in the germline V gene. This CDR3 spans 14 amino acids. The V segment lost 7 bases and the J segment 3 bases; nucleotides outside the gene matches: 9. Sequenced with the Oncomine TCR Beta short-read assay was DNA taken from cultured CD4+ T cells. The authors extracted genomic DNA from cultured CD4+ T cells. TCRdb re-derived calls from the PCR reads in MiXCR, one entry per CDR3 protein. The repertoire holds 6,500 to 7,500 distinct CDR3 sequences, with 33% as singletons. Comments on this clonotype: The antigen remains undetermined.

The treatment here: approximately nine-day PBMC culture with coronavirus spike peptide pools or control peptides (ViraFEST assay). Gathering of the CD4+ T cells, from the unexposed donor, took place before the COVID-19 pandemic (2011-2018). It was with roughly 10 IU/ml IL-2 and 9 to 10 ug/ml peptide pools that 1.5 million to 2 million PBMCs per well were cultured. V gene TRBV6-1 combines with J gene TRBJ2-7, with 7 bases matching TRBD1. The specimen was CD4+ T cells from blood, cultured in vitro. The TCR was taken from a human donor in good health. CDR3 sequence: CASTRQGDGYEQYF. CDR3 sequence (DNA): TGTGCCAGCACTCGACAGGGAGATGGCTACGAGCAGTACTTC.